This T cell receptor beta chain was recovered during a study of beta chain features in type 1 diabetes. Study findings and constraints: For Type 1 diabetes patients, all four CD4+ subsets carried TCRB CDR3s that were moderately but significantly shorter. Lower insertion and higher deletion counts appeared at VDJ junctions in type 1 diabetes patients.

Details on this clone: Its antigen remains unknown.

Isolated RNA was reverse transcribed in full, so expressed TCRB transcripts were sequenced. TCRdb's table, derived via immunoSEQ multiplex PCR, lists solely in-frame clones and lacks some. The sample shows 500,000 to 800,000 clones, roughly 12% of them seen only once. V gave up 3 bases and J gave up 1 base, with 21 bases separating them. The CDR3 runs 18 residues. Source material: naive CD4+ T cells from blood. The TCR sequence derives from a man aged 25 to 40 with type 1 diabetes. The chain combines TRBV23-1 with TRBJ1-1; D not resolved. TRBV23-1 is sorted into the ORF group, with uncertain function. The CDR3 reads CASSHSHLPDPKNTEAFF. CDR3 in DNA: TGCGCCAGCAGTCATTCCCACCTCCCTGATCCTAAGAACACTGAAGCTTTCTTT.